This TCR beta chain was retrieved from a study of long-term antiretroviral therapy in people with HIV. Whole-study results and caveats: Pre-ART expanded TRB clones stayed dominant throughout, though often decreasing after ART. HIV repertoires spanned tighter CDR3 length ranges than controls did.

Germline values: CDR1 MNHNS, CDR2 SASEGT. V lost 1 base to trimming and J lost 1 base, with 5 bases between them. The CDR3 length is 14 residues. For this clone: No antigen is known for it.

Survey-level resolution applied to immunoSEQ assay v3.0. Sequenced by immunoSEQ multiplex PCR; TCRdb stores in-frame clones only, minus some. The profile covers 25,000 to 35,000 clones, with around four fifths appearing a single time and about 9.3% taken by the ten largest. Participants with HIV, all of them, were treated in the United States. Every specimen provided roughly 0.9-10 million cryopreserved PBMC before DNA extraction took place. The sequencing used unsorted PBMCs, collected 1.5 years before starting antiretroviral therapy. The receptor was isolated from a man younger than 35 with HIV. The chain is built from TRBV6-1 and TRBJ1-5; D is uncertain. DNA of the CDR3: TGTGCCAGCAGTGAAGGTGACAGCAATCAGCCCCAGCATTTT. Translation: CASSEGDSNQPQHF.